Listed here are 6 T cell receptor beta chains from one sample, sequenced in a study of siplizumab effects on memory and regulatory T cells. Profiled with immunoSEQ multiplex PCR; TCRdb holds only in-frame clones, not every one. The data show some 81,000 clones, with 95% seen just once and under 20% held by the top ten. What was sequenced was CD8+ T cells sorted from blood. The source is a human donor in good health.

V and J are TRBV6-5 and TRBJ2-1; 11 bases agree with TRBD2. This CDR3 spans 15 amino acids. From germline, CDR1 is MNHEY and CDR2 SVGAGI. V was clipped by 5 bases and J by 3 bases; unmatched bases: 3. CDR3 DNA: TGTGCCAGCAGTCCTACTAGCGGGAGCTACAATGAGCAGTTCTTC. Translation: CASSPTSGSYNEQFF.

The rearrangement joins TRBV28 to TRBJ2-7; 11 nucleotides agree with TRBD2. CDR3 length equals 16 residues. V trimming: 8 bases; J trimming: 2 bases; junction bases outside the gene matches: 11. Germline CDR1 is MDHEN and CDR2 is SYDVKM. CDR3 loop: CASSLGLAGPAYEQYF. DNA of the CDR3: TGTGCCAGCTCCCTAGGACTAGCGGGCCCAGCCTACGAGCAGTACTTC.

CDR3 residues: CASSYGITGELFF. CDR3 DNA sequence: TGTGCCAGCAGTTACGGTATAACCGGGGAGCTGTTTTTT. This rearrangement joins TRBV6-5 to TRBJ2-2; D unclear. Trimming pared 2 bases from V and 5 bases from J, leaving 6 bases between. Germline assignment: CDR1 MNHEY and CDR2 SVGAGI. The CDR3 has 13 residues.

V usage is TRBV2 and J usage is TRBJ2-7; D call uncertain. The V and J ends lost 5 bases and 0 bases respectively, with 14 bases between them. CDR1 is SNHLY and CDR2 is FYNNEI in the germline V gene. The CDR3 spans 15 residues. CDR3 region: CASSPGRLYSYEQYF. The CDR3 DNA follows: TGTGCCAGCAGTCCTGGACGGTTATACTCCTACGAGCAGTACTTC.

The V gene is TRBV7-8, the J gene TRBJ2-3, with D uncertain. CDR3 length equals 15 residues. CDR1 SGHVS and CDR2 FQNEAQ come from the germline V gene. The V and J ends lost 1 base and 0 bases respectively, with 8 bases between them. CDR3 sequence: CASSLVSSSTDTQYF. The CDR3 DNA is TGTGCCAGCAGCTTAGTGTCCTCTAGCACAGATACGCAGTATTTT.

The chain recombines TRBV7-3 with TRBJ1-2; D call uncertain. Germline values: CDR1 SGHTA, CDR2 FQGTGA. The CDR3 is 15 residues long. The V gene lost 1 base and the J gene lost 8 bases, with 17 bases spanning the gap. The CDR3 DNA reads TGTGCCAGCAGCTTAAACGACGGACCGCCGAGCGGCTACACCTTC. Its protein is CASSLNDGPPSGYTF.